Described below is a single TCR beta chain sequence and its context. Its antigen remains unknown. Germline CDR1 SGHRS, CDR2 YFSETQ. The length of the CDR3 is 15 residues. The V and J ends lost 7 bases and 4 bases respectively, with 17 bases between them. This entry comes from a study of T cell responses to AZD1222 COVID-19 vaccine. Findings of the study overall: Donors were mostly white British, more females; clonal diversity possibly underestimated.

The repertoire was sequenced with immunoSEQ multiplex PCR; TCRdb's copy has only in-frame clones and lacks some. The sample lists around 140,000 clones, about 91% occurring once. The sample was peripheral blood, taken 28 days after the second AZD1222 dose. The rearrangement joins TRBV5-1 to TRBJ2-2; D perhaps matches TRBD2 (6 bases). The TCR sequence derives from an adult who received the AZD1222 COVID-19 vaccine. CDR3 residues: CASRLSGSGTGELFF. In DNA form, the CDR3 reads TGCGCCAGCCGCCTGAGCGGGTCTGGCACCGGGGAGCTGTTTTTT.